Listed here are 15 T cell receptor beta chains from one sample, sequenced in a study of shared clonotypes between healthy human individuals. Here immunoSEQ multiplex PCR was the method, and the copy in TCRdb shows in-frame clones only, minus some. This sample yields 2.3 million or so clones, of which more than 80% are seen a single time; 0.39% belongs to the top ten. The source material was naive CD4+ T cells from PBMCs. Subset specified: CD45RA+ positively selected. These TCRs come from a man aged 18 to 35 in good health. Some clones in this sample may be carry-over from other donors' samples.

V and J are TRBV5-1 and TRBJ1-1; D unresolved. Germline CDR1 SGHRS, CDR2 YFSETQ. Trimming took off 2 bases at V and 3 bases at J, with 11 bases between the two ends. The CDR3 contains 14 residues. The CDR3 DNA reads TGCGCCAGCAGCTTCCAGGCTGGCGACACTGAAGCTTTCTTT. This codes for CASSFQAGDTEAFF.

The chain couples TRBV28 to TRBJ2-4; D is tentatively TRBD1 or TRBD2 (5 bases each). The V end lost 3 bases, the J end lost 7 bases, and 28 bases lay between the germline ends. Germline CDR1 and CDR2: MDHEN and SYDVKM. The CDR3 covers 19 residues. The CDR3 nucleotides read TGTGCCAGCAGTTTGGGACCATTCCAAGGATTGGGGACGAGGAACATTCAGTACTTC. It is translated as CASSLGPFQGLGTRNIQYF.

In the case of this clone: This same CDR3 is encoded by further DNA sequences in the sample. The chain employs TRBV28 and TRBJ1-1; 8 positions match TRBD1. The CDR3 runs 15 residues. The trim removed 3 bases at V and 1 base at J, leaving 4 bases unmatched. The germline V gene encodes CDR1 MDHEN and CDR2 SYDVKM. The CDR3 protein is CASSLRQGRNTEAFF. For the CDR3, the DNA is TGTGCCAGCAGTTTGCGACAGGGGAGGAACACTGAAGCTTTCTTT.

The V and J genes are TRBV19 and TRBJ1-4; D unclear. The CDR3 loop spans 15 amino acids. Trimming took 3 bases from V and 7 from J, leaving 15 bases between them. Germline values: CDR1 LNHDA, CDR2 SQIVND (reference sequence). The chain's CDR3 is CASSIGELGGEKLFF. The CDR3 DNA reads TGTGCCAGTAGTATCGGGGAGTTGGGTGGTGAAAAACTGTTTTTT. Full variable domain (outside the CDR3, taken from reference TRBV19 and TRBJ1-4): DGGITQSPKYLFRKEGQNVTLSCEQNLNHDAMYWYRQDPGQGLRLIYYSQIVNDFQKGDIAEGYSVSREKKESFPLTVTSAQKNPTAFYLCASSIGELGGEKLFFGSGTQLSVL.

This chain links TRBV4-3 with TRBJ1-4; D is possibly TRBD1 (5 bases). Trimming shortened V by 0 bases and J by 8 bases, and 13 bases separated the two germline ends. The CDR3 is made up of 15 amino acids. The germline CDR1 and CDR2 sequences are LGHNA and YSLEER. The CDR3 DNA reads as TGCGCCAGCAGCCAAGAATATCAGGGTTTGGAAAAACTGTTTTTT. Encoded protein: CASSQEYQGLEKLFF.

The V and J genes are TRBV21-1 and TRBJ2-7; the tabulated D call, TRBD1, remains unverified against the DNA. TRBV21-1 represents a pseudogene. This CDR3 has 18 residues. CDR3 in DNA: TGTGCCAGCAGCTTCCGGGACAGTCTCCTCCCTAAGTCCTACGAGCAGTACTTC. Protein: CASSFRDSLLPKSYEQYF.

V gene TRBV2 combines with J gene TRBJ1-6; a possible D gene is TRBD1 (6 bases). Germline CDR1 is SNHLY and CDR2 is FYNNEI. V lost 6 bases to trimming and J lost 8 bases, with 20 bases between them. The CDR3 loop spans 16 amino acids. CDR3 amino acids: CASSGPPGTIDSPLHF. CDR3 coding DNA: TGTGCCAGCAGCGGACCCCCCGGGACAATCGATTCACCCCTCCACTTT.

The chain joins TRBV6-1 to TRBJ2-3; D is possibly TRBD2 (6 bases). CDR1 and CDR2 (germline): MNHNS, SASEGT. The germline V and J ends were trimmed by 7 bases and 8 bases, with 22 bases remaining between them. CDR3 length: 15 residues. The CDR3 loop reads CASMGGMAGEGTQYF. CDR3 nucleotide sequence: TGTGCCAGCATGGGGGGAATGGCAGGCGAGGGTACGCAGTATTTT.

The chain joins TRBV7-8 to TRBJ2-1; 9 bases line up with TRBD2. In germline, CDR1 is SGHVS, CDR2 FQNEAQ. The J segment lost 6 bases and the V segment lost 3 bases, leaving 6 bases of the junction unmatched. The CDR3 covers 15 residues. The CDR3 sequence is CASSLPGTSSNEQFF. For the CDR3, the DNA is TGTGCCAGCAGCTTGCCGGGGACTAGCAGCAATGAGCAGTTCTTC.

The V and J genes are TRBV6-1 and TRBJ1-5, with 7 bases lining up with TRBD1. With V trimmed by 6 bases and J by 3 bases, 5 bases remained unmatched. CDR1 and CDR2 from the germline V gene are MNHNS and SASEGT. This CDR3 region has 14 residues. In DNA form, the CDR3 reads TGTGCCAGCAGGCCGGGACAGATCAATCAGCCCCAGCATTTT. Amino acid sequence: CASRPGQINQPQHF.

The chain couples TRBV6-5 to TRBJ2-7, with 7 nucleotides matching TRBD1. In germline, CDR1 is MNHEY, CDR2 SVGAGI. This CDR3 is 14 amino acids long. After removal of 5 bases from V and 0 bases from J, the junction contained 4 bases not matched to a gene. The CDR3 loop is CASSTRTGSYEQYF. CDR3 coding DNA: TGTGCCAGCAGTACAAGGACAGGCTCCTACGAGCAGTACTTC.

The V gene is TRBV7-3, the J gene TRBJ2-5; 10 bases are a match to TRBD2. The V gene's germline CDR1 is SGHTA and CDR2 FQGTGA. This CDR3 contains 15 residues. J was trimmed by 3 bases and V by 5 bases; bases with no gene match: 6. This CDR3 is CASSHLAGVEETQYF. CDR3 DNA: TGTGCCAGCAGCCACCTAGCGGGAGTGGAAGAGACCCAGTACTTC.

The chain employs TRBV2 and TRBJ2-1, with a tentative D call TRBD2 (5 bases). Germline V gene sequence: CDR1 SNHLY, CDR2 FYNNEI. CDR3 length: 16 residues. Deletions cut 7 bases from V and 0 bases from J, with 16 bases between. The CDR3 DNA is TGTGCCAGCACCGAAGAGGTTGGGAGCTCCTACAATGAGCAGTTCTTC. The encoded protein is CASTEEVGSSYNEQFF.

This clone was seen a handful of times. The V and J genes are TRBV7-3 and TRBJ1-5; no reliable D call. CDR3 length equals 14 residues. The germline V and J ends were trimmed by 2 bases and 4 bases, with 9 bases remaining between them. Per germline, CDR1 SGHTA and CDR2 FQGTGA. The CDR3: CASSLDGPNQPQHF. CDR3 sequence (DNA): TGTGCCAGCAGCTTAGACGGACCTAATCAGCCCCAGCATTTT.

V and J are TRBV11-2 and TRBJ1-5; D is unclear. Trimming removed 0 bases from V and 2 bases from J, with 8 bases in between. The germline gives CDR1 SGHAT, CDR2 FQNNGV. This CDR3 contains 15 residues. CDR3: CASSLDLKGNQPQHF. CDR3 sequence (DNA): TGTGCCAGCAGCTTAGATCTCAAGGGCAATCAGCCCCAGCATTTT.